This T cell receptor (beta chain) was sequenced during a study of cytomegalovirus exposure and HLA in healthy donors. The PCR had 60 Vbeta and 13 Jbeta primers. TCRdb keeps only in-frame clones here, not all; method: immunoSEQ multiplex PCR. The sample includes 130,000 to 150,000 clones, about 74% of them seen just once. Study outcomes and limitations: Common viral pathogens seemed to be connected with several of the most significant clusters, according to a later analysis. A later analysis linked some 17,000 TCR beta sequences to HLA alleles at 0.05 false discovery rate. Donors were assumed by presence/absence analyses to have roughly uniform sequencing depth.

CDR1 is SGHRS and CDR2 is YFSETQ in the germline V gene. V trimming: 4 bases; J trimming: 3 bases; junction bases outside the gene matches: 4. This CDR3 contains 13 residues. Comments on this clone: What it binds is not known.

This sequence was found in a middle-aged man in good health and CMV-seropositive. This rearrangement joins TRBV5-1 to TRBJ2-7; 7 bases agree with TRBD2. Sequencing was performed on PBMCs. CDR3 amino acids: CASSGGGYYEQYF. The CDR3 region has the DNA TGCGCCAGCAGCGGGGGGGGGTACTACGAGCAGTACTTC.